The 18 T cell receptor beta chains below were found in one sample sequenced in a study of T cell responses to AZD1222 COVID-19 vaccine. Libraries were prepared by immunoSEQ multiplex PCR; TCRdb keeps only in-frame clonotypes and omits some of them. The table records 90,000 to 120,000 clones, roughly 89% of them present only once. Sequenced here: peripheral blood, sampled on day 0 of AZD1222 vaccination. These receptors all stem from an adult in good health.

The chain joins TRBV10-3 to TRBJ2-7, with D possibly matching TRBD2 (6 bases). Germline V gene sequence: CDR1 ENHRY, CDR2 SYGVKD. The V end lost 0 bases, the J end lost 3 bases, and 12 bases lay between the germline ends. The CDR3 has 15 amino acids. The CDR3 DNA is TGTGCCATCAGTGAGTCAGGGGACGGGAGCTACGAGCAGTACTTC. Protein sequence: CAISESGDGSYEQYF.

The genes are TRBV7-9 and TRBJ2-1; tentative D call: TRBD2 (5 bases). Germline V CDR1 and CDR2: SEHNR, FQNEAQ (reference sequence). The CDR3 is made up of 16 amino acids. Between the trimmed V and J ends, which lost 6 bases and 0 bases, there was a span of 15 bases. The CDR3 loop reads CASSLADKISYNEQFF. DNA for the CDR3: TGTGCCAGCAGTCTAGCCGACAAAATCTCCTACAATGAGCAGTTCTTC. Full variable domain (missing parts from reference TRBV7-9 and TRBJ2-1): DTGVSQNPRHKITKRGQNVTFRCDPISEHNRLYWYRQTLGQGPEFLTYFQNEAQLEKSRLLSDRFSAERPKGSFSTLEIQRTEQGDSAMYLCASSLADKISYNEQFFGPGTRLTVL.

V usage is TRBV10-3 and J usage is TRBJ2-3; TRBD2 matches 8 bases. Germline values: CDR1 ENHRY, CDR2 SYGVKD. With V trimmed by 6 bases and J by 4 bases, 3 bases remained unmatched. The CDR3 consists of 13 residues. This CDR3 is CAIRGLEADTQYF. DNA of the CDR3: TGTGCCATCAGGGGACTAGAGGCAGATACGCAGTATTTT.

The gene calls are TRBV6-2 or TRBV6-3 and TRBJ1-1; D unresolved. Germline assignment: CDR1 MNHEY and CDR2 SVGEGT. The CDR3 extends over 13 amino acids. With 0 bases removed from V and 7 bases from J, the gap between germline ends came to 9 bases. The CDR3 here is CASSYSQPIEAFF. The CDR3 region has the DNA TGTGCCAGCAGTTACTCTCAGCCAATTGAAGCTTTCTTT.

This chain's CDR3 is CATSPDRGGYNEQFF. The CDR3 nucleotides are TGTGCCACCAGCCCAGACAGGGGGGGATACAATGAGCAGTTCTTC. This chain links TRBV15 with TRBJ2-1; 9 nucleotides align to TRBD1. This CDR3 contains 15 residues. With 5 bases clipped from V and 4 bases from J, the junction kept 6 bases outside the gene matches. Germline V gives CDR1 LNHNV, CDR2 YYDKDF (reference sequence).

The genes are TRBV14 and TRBJ1-1; D gene ambiguous. From germline, CDR1 is SGHDN and CDR2 FVKESK. The CDR3 is made up of 15 amino acids. V was trimmed by 0 bases and J by 4 bases, leaving 12 bases between them. The CDR3 DNA reads as TGTGCCAGCAGCCAAGAGGTCGGGTGGTCCACTGAAGCTTTCTTT. It translates to CASSQEVGWSTEAFF.

This chain joins TRBV30 and TRBJ2-2; maybe TRBD2 (5 bases). V lost 5 bases and J lost 6, with 13 bases in between. The CDR3 is 13 residues long. The germline CDR1 and CDR2 sequences are GTSNPN and SVGIG (reference sequence). The CDR3, as DNA: TGTGCCTGGGGCGGCCCCGGGGCCGGGGAGCTGTTTTTT. This encodes CAWGGPGAGELFF.

The rearrangement joins TRBV19 to TRBJ1-1; no reliable D call. Germline V CDR1 and CDR2: LNHDA, SQIVND (reference sequence). V was trimmed by 7 bases and J by 0 bases, leaving 12 bases between them. The CDR3 runs 14 residues. The CDR3 DNA follows: TGTGCCAGTACGGGCGGCAAGTTGAACACTGAAGCTTTCTTT. Protein sequence: CASTGGKLNTEAFF.

The chain has TRBV7-2 and TRBJ1-2, with D unclear. V lost 2 bases to trimming and J lost 4 bases, with 8 bases between them. Germline V gene lookup returns CDR1 SGHTA and CDR2 FQGNSA. The CDR3 contains 13 residues. The CDR3 nucleotides read TGTGCCAGCAGCTTAACCCACATCTATGGCTACACCTTC. Protein sequence: CASSLTHIYGYTF.

The chain uses TRBV21-1 and TRBJ1-1. TRBV21-1 corresponds to a pseudogene. This CDR3 contains 15 residues. Here the CDR3 reads CASSNAGRANTEAFF. CDR3 nucleotide sequence: TGTGCCAGCAGCAATGCGGGACGGGCGAACACTGAAGCTTTCTTT.

This rearrangement joins TRBV7-2 to TRBJ2-1, with 12 bases aligning to TRBD2. The CDR3 is 16 residues long. Germline loops: CDR1 SGHTA, CDR2 FQGNSA. Trimming removed 5 bases from V and 10 bases from J; junction bases left unmatched: 12. The CDR3 reads CASSPNPGLAGGEQFF. For the CDR3, the DNA is TGTGCCAGCAGCCCAAACCCGGGACTAGCGGGTGGGGAGCAGTTCTTC.

This clone came up once. This chain connects TRBV6-5 to TRBJ2-5; D is perhaps TRBD1 or TRBD2 (5 bases each). The V and J ends lost 8 bases and 5 bases respectively, with 18 bases between them. Germline V CDR1 and CDR2: MNHEY, SVGAGI. CDR3 length equals 14 residues. The CDR3 region has the DNA TGTGCCAGCTCCGCCGGGACCGAAGGGGAGACCCAGTACTTC. Translation gives CASSAGTEGETQYF.

The chain couples TRBV11-1 to TRBJ1-1; D is ambiguous. The CDR3 has 11 residues. Germline-derived CDR1 and CDR2 are SGHAT and FQDESV (reference sequence). The V end was cut by 4 bases, the J end by 3 bases, with 3 bases between. CDR3 in amino acids: CASSSHTEAFF. CDR3 DNA sequence: TGTGCCAGCAGCTCCCACACTGAAGCTTTCTTT.

Here the CDR3 reads CASSEDVQDYNEQFF. CDR3 nucleotides: TGTGCCAGCAGTGAAGATGTCCAGGACTACAATGAGCAGTTCTTC. This chain uses TRBV2 with TRBJ2-1; no reliable D call. Trimming took 1 base from V and 3 from J, leaving 10 bases between them. Germline V lookup: CDR1 SNHLY, CDR2 FYNNEI. This CDR3 spans 15 amino acids.

The chain uses TRBV3-1 (or the pseudogene TRBV3-2) and TRBJ1-1, with no clear D. The V end lost 1 base, the J end lost 5 bases, and 5 bases lay between the germline ends. CDR3 size: 12 residues. CDR1 and CDR2 from the germline V gene are LGHDT and YNNKEL (reference sequence). As DNA, the CDR3 is TGTGCCAGCAGCCAAGGAACGACTGAAGCTTTCTTT. Translating it yields CASSQGTTEAFF.

The CDR3 protein is CASSLMWGSYEQYF. The CDR3 DNA follows: TGTGCCAGCAGTTTAATGTGGGGATCCTACGAGCAGTACTTC. J is TRBJ2-7 and V is TRBV27; the D is unclear. Looked up from germline, CDR1 is MNHEY and CDR2 is SMNVEV (reference sequence). V lost 2 bases to trimming and J lost 1 base, with 9 bases between them. This CDR3 is 14 amino acids long.

The J gene is TRBJ2-2, the V gene TRBV19; 7 bases line up with TRBD1. The CDR3 has 15 residues. CDR1 LNHDA and CDR2 SQIVND come from the germline V gene (reference sequence). Unmatched junction bases numbered 11, after V lost 7 bases and J lost 6 bases. Written as DNA, the CDR3 is TGTGCCAGTACGCGACAGGGTGGTATCCCCGGGGAGCTGTTTTTT. Amino acid sequence: CASTRQGGIPGELFF.

V is TRBV9 and J is TRBJ1-2; 8 positions match TRBD1. Germline V gene data show CDR1 as SGDLS and CDR2 as YYNGEE. With 4 bases clipped from V and 1 base from J, the junction kept 6 bases outside the gene matches. The CDR3 has 15 residues. The CDR3 DNA is TGTGCCAGCAGCCCTCAGACAGGGGTTAACTATGGCTACACCTTC. Encoded protein: CASSPQTGVNYGYTF. The full variable domain, rest sourced from reference TRBV9 and TRBJ1-2, is DSGVTQTPKHLITATGQRVTLRCSPRSGDLSVYWYQQSLDQGLQFLIQYYNGEERAKGNILERFSAQQFPDLHSELNLSSLELGDSALYFCASSPQTGVNYGYTFGSGTRLTVV.